These 8 T cell receptor beta chains share one sample of origin, sequenced in a study of blood T cell repertoires in COVID-19. Measured with immunoSEQ multiplex PCR; TCRdb has only the in-frame clones, and not every one. The sample carries nearly 350,000 clones, around four fifths recorded once. Sequenced input: peripheral blood. Receptors were obtained from a man in his thirties or forties with active or convalescent COVID-19.

The chain carries TRBV12-3 or TRBV12-4 and TRBJ1-5, with no clear D. Trimming cost V 5 bases and J 9 bases, with 8 bases left between them. The CDR3 is 11 amino acids. The CDR3 sequence is CASSPGGPQHF. As DNA, the CDR3 is TGTGCCAGCAGTCCCGGTGGGCCCCAGCATTTT.

This clone was picked up a small number of times. CDR3 amino acids: CSVHISGSDEQFF. Written as DNA, the CDR3 is TGCAGCGTTCATATTAGCGGGAGTGATGAGCAGTTCTTC. The V gene is TRBV29-1, the J gene TRBJ2-1; 9 nucleotides match TRBD2. Per the germline V gene, CDR1 is SQVTM and CDR2 is ANQGSEA. This CDR3 comprises 13 residues. V trimming: 5 bases; J trimming: 8 bases; junction bases outside the gene matches: 7.

The chain is built from TRBV15 and TRBJ2-7; 9 bases are a match to TRBD2. This CDR3 region has 16 residues. Germline assignment: CDR1 LNHNV and CDR2 YYDKDF (reference sequence). The J segment lost 4 bases and the V segment lost 1 base, leaving 8 bases of the junction unmatched. The CDR3 here is CATSRALAGGLYEQYF. In DNA, the CDR3 is TGTGCCACCAGCAGAGCTTTGGCGGGGGGGCTGTACGAGCAGTACTTC.

V usage is TRBV5-1 and J usage is TRBJ1-3; D may be TRBD1 (6 bases). The germline V and J ends were trimmed by 0 bases and 2 bases, with 6 bases remaining between them. CDR3 length: 14 amino acids. Germline CDR1 SGHRS, CDR2 YFSETQ. As DNA, the CDR3 is TGCGCCAGCAGCTTGGGGACAGCTGGAAACACCATATATTTT. This gives the protein CASSLGTAGNTIYF.

V is TRBV30 and J is TRBJ2-3; 9 bases are shared with TRBD2. V lost 2 bases to trimming and J lost 6 bases; unmatched junction nucleotides: 6. In germline, CDR1 is GTSNPN, CDR2 SVGIG (reference sequence). The CDR3 is 14 residues long. CDR3: CAWSSLRGGDTQYF. The CDR3 DNA follows: TGTGCCTGGAGTTCTCTGCGGGGGGGCGATACGCAGTATTTT.

DNA for the CDR3: TGTGCCAGCAGCTTAGCGATCCTAGCGAAGAATGAGCAGTTCTTC. This gives the protein CASSLAILAKNEQFF. This chain links TRBV7-2 with TRBJ2-1; tentatively, D is TRBD2 (6 bases). The germline V gene encodes CDR1 SGHTA and CDR2 FQGNSA. Trimming cost V 0 bases and J 7 bases, with 13 bases left between them. CDR3 length: 15 residues. Variable domain in full (rest from reference TRBV7-2 and TRBJ2-1): GAGVSQSPSNKVTEKGKDVELRCDPISGHTALYWYRQSLGQGLEFLIYFQGNSAPDKSGLPSDRFSAERTGGSVSTLTIQRTQQEDSAVYLCASSLAILAKNEQFFGPGTRLTVL.

As to this clone: Other DNA sequences within the sample encode an identical CDR3. The chain combines TRBV5-1 with TRBJ1-2; 8 nucleotides align to TRBD1. This CDR3 has 13 residues. J gave up 8 bases and V 0 bases, and 3 bases lay outside the gene matches. Germline assignment: CDR1 SGHRS and CDR2 YFSETQ. Here the CDR3 DNA reads TGCGCCAGCAGCTTGGGACAGGGGAGCGGCTACACCTTC. Encoded protein: CASSLGQGSGYTF. Full variable domain (remainder filled in from reference TRBV5-1 and TRBJ1-2): KAGVTQTPRYLIKTRGQQVTLSCSPISGHRSVSWYQQTPGQGLQFLFEYFSETQRNKGNFPGRFSGRQFSNSRSEMNVSTLELGDSALYLCASSLGQGSGYTFGSGTRLTVV.

This chain links TRBV4-2 with TRBJ2-1, with 14 bases fitting TRBD2. The trim removed 0 bases at V and 9 bases at J, leaving 10 bases unmatched. This CDR3 has 18 residues. Germline CDR1 LGHNA, CDR2 YNFKEQ. The CDR3 loop reads CASSQDLWTSGRFGEQFF. The CDR3 coding sequence is TGTGCCAGCAGCCAAGACCTATGGACTAGCGGGAGGTTCGGTGAGCAGTTCTTC.